One and the same sample provided the 5 T cell receptor beta chains below, sequenced in a study of cytomegalovirus exposure and HLA in healthy donors. The PCR contained 60 Vbeta and 13 Jbeta primers. Sequencing was performed with immunoSEQ multiplex PCR; in TCRdb, only in-frame clones are kept and a portion is missing. The profile shows approximately 130,000 clones, 65% to 80% of them singletons. Sequencing was done on a sample of PBMCs. These receptors were collected from a woman aged 40 to 49 in good health and CMV-seronegative.

The chain recombines TRBV18 with TRBJ2-7; D might be TRBD2 (6 bases). The CDR3 length is 13 residues. Germline CDR1 is KGHSH and CDR2 is LQKENI. V was clipped by 2 bases and J by 3 bases, with 8 bases between them. CDR3: CASSPGDFYEQYF. The CDR3 nucleotides read TGTGCCAGCTCACCAGGGGACTTCTACGAGCAGTACTTC.

V usage is TRBV27 and J usage is TRBJ2-2; 8 positions agree with TRBD1. The CDR3 covers 17 residues. Trimming at V came to 5 bases and at J to 0 bases, leaving 8 bases not matched to a gene. CDR1 is MNHEY, CDR2 SMNVEV, per germline (reference sequence). CDR3 loop: CASSPLPGQANTGELFF. The CDR3 DNA reads TGTGCCAGCAGTCCTCTTCCGGGACAGGCGAACACCGGGGAGCTGTTTTTT.

V gene TRBV5-1 combines with J gene TRBJ1-1; D unclear. This CDR3 region has 13 residues. Germline assignment: CDR1 SGHRS and CDR2 YFSETQ. Trimming shortened V by 5 bases and J by 1 base, and 9 bases separated the two germline ends. Here the CDR3 reads CASRWERNTEAFF. For the CDR3, the DNA is TGCGCCAGCAGGTGGGAGAGGAACACTGAAGCTTTCTTT.

The V gene is TRBV6-1, the J gene TRBJ2-1, with D maybe TRBD2 (5 bases). The CDR3 has 13 amino acids. CDR1 is MNHNS, CDR2 SASEGT, per germline. V lost 3 bases and J lost 9, with 12 bases in between. The CDR3 nucleotides read TGTGCCAGCAGTGAGCCCTCCCGGGGTGAGCAGTTCTTC. The encoded protein is CASSEPSRGEQFF.

This clone was seen a handful of times. The chain uses TRBV6-1 and TRBJ1-6; 7 bases align to TRBD1. J was trimmed by 10 bases and V by 0 bases; bases with no gene match: 12. The CDR3 contains 17 residues. Germline assignment: CDR1 MNHNS and CDR2 SASEGT. The CDR3 nucleotides are TGTGCCAGCAGTGAAGCGGGCAGGGGGGTTAGGTCCTCACCCCTCCACTTT. Residues: CASSEAGRGVRSSPLHF.